This TCR beta chain was captured in a study of response to subunit inactivated influenza vaccine. Regarding this clonotype: Antigen specificity is unknown.

TCRdb reanalysed the RT-PCR reads using MiXCR and keeps one entry per CDR3 protein. The sample holds around 500,000 distinct CDR3 sequences, roughly 9.8% seen once. Study-level findings and limits: Each seasonal influenza vaccination, the authors suggested, recruits few new T cells.

The CDR3 is made up of 17 amino acids. J lost 5 bases, V lost 0 bases, and 11 bases had no gene match. In germline, CDR1 is SGDLS, CDR2 YYNGEE. The rearrangement uses TRBV9 and TRBJ2-5; TRBD2 agrees at 9 bases. The sequences come from PBMCs from blood, collected 40 to 50 days after vaccination. This receptor was obtained from a man between 50 and 59 years old who received an inactivated influenza vaccine. This CDR3 is CASSVASWAGGGETQYF. The CDR3 bases are TGTGCCAGCAGCGTAGCTTCTTGGGCGGGAGGGGGTGAGACCCAGTACTTC. The full variable domain, rest sourced from reference TRBV9 and TRBJ2-5, is DSGVTQTPKHLITATGQRVTLRCSPRSGDLSVYWYQQSLDQGLQFLIQYYNGEERAKGNILERFSAQQFPDLHSELNLSSLELGDSALYFCASSVASWAGGGETQYFGPGTRLLVL.